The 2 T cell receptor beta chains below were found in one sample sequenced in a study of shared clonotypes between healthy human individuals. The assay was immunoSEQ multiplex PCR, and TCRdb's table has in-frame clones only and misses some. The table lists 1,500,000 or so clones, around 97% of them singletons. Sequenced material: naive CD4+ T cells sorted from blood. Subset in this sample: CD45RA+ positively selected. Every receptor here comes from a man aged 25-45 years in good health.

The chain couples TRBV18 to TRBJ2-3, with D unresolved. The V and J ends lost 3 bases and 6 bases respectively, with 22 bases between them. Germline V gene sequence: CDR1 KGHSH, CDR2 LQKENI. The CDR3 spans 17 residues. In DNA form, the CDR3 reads TGTGCCAGCTCACCGAAACCGACTCTCTACTCATCGGATACGCAGTATTTT. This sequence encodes CASSPKPTLYSSDTQYF.

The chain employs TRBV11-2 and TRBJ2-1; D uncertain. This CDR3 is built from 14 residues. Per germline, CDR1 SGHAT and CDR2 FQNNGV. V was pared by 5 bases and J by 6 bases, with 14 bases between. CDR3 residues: CASSPGRWGNEQFF. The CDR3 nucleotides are TGTGCCAGCAGCCCCGGTAGATGGGGCAATGAGCAGTTCTTC.